This T cell receptor beta chain is from a study of cytomegalovirus exposure and HLA in healthy donors. Study background: A preliminary data release comprised tens of millions of unique TCRs obtained from HLA-typed donors. Notes on the study in general: Later analysis showed most CMV-associated TCR beta chains appearing HLA-restricted. In a later analysis, a missense DCLRE1C variant was linked to TCR beta V- and J-gene trimming.

A multiplex PCR was run with 60 Vbeta primers and 13 Jbeta primers. Profiled with immunoSEQ multiplex PCR; TCRdb holds only in-frame clones, not every one. The sample lists under 110,000 clones, under 80% occurring once. This clone appeared a few times. No antigen is known for it. V lost 5 bases and J lost 6, with 8 bases in between. CDR1 is SGHTA and CDR2 is FQGNSA in the germline V gene. CDR3 length: 12 amino acids. The clonotype originates from a man aged 55 to 70 in good health and CMV-seronegative. The V call is TRBV7-2, the J call TRBJ1-5; the D is unclear. Specimen: PBMCs. The CDR3 here is CASSTYSQPQHF. The CDR3, as DNA: TGTGCCAGCAGCACCTACAGTCAGCCCCAGCATTTT.